The 12 T cell receptor beta chains presented below share a single source sample, sequenced in a study of cytomegalovirus exposure and HLA in healthy donors. It was with 60 Vbeta and 13 Jbeta primers that the PCR ran. Here immunoSEQ multiplex PCR was the method, and the copy in TCRdb shows in-frame clones only, minus some. Here the sample spans tens of thousands of clones, approximately 80% being singletons. The material sequenced was PBMCs. Receptors originate from a man aged 25 to 40 in good health and CMV-seronegative.

The chain combines TRBV9 with TRBJ1-1, with TRBD1 matching over 10 bases. The CDR3 covers 14 residues. Germline trimming cut 4 bases from V and 5 bases from J; bases unmatched to any gene: 5. Germline lookup yields CDR1 SGDLS and CDR2 YYNGEE. CDR3 protein: CASSRQGAGTEAFF. In nucleotides, the CDR3 is TGTGCCAGCAGCCGACAGGGGGCGGGTACTGAAGCTTTCTTT.

This chain uses TRBV29-1 with TRBJ2-1, with 10 bases identical to TRBD1. The junction had 2 bases not matched to a gene; V was cut back by 3 bases and J by 0 bases. The CDR3 covers 15 residues. Germline CDR1 and CDR2: SQVTM and ANQGSEA. The CDR3 reads CSVDGQGDSYNEQFF. The DNA for the CDR3 is TGCAGCGTTGACGGACAGGGGGACTCCTACAATGAGCAGTTCTTC.

This sequence joins TRBV7-6 and TRBJ2-7; D may be TRBD2 (6 bases). The V end lost 5 bases, the J end lost 6 bases, and 14 bases lay between the germline ends. The V gene's germline CDR1 is SGHVS and CDR2 FNYEAQ. CDR3 length: 13 residues. This CDR3 reads CASSPGLASEQYF. CDR3 DNA: TGTGCCAGCAGCCCGGGACTGGCAAGCGAGCAGTACTTC.

The V and J genes are TRBV29-1 and TRBJ1-2; D gene ambiguous. The CDR3 is 15 residues long. Germline V gene data show CDR1 as SQVTM and CDR2 as ANQGSEA. Deletions cut 7 bases from V and 1 base from J, with 19 bases between. The CDR3 is CSALGTGQNNYGYTF. The CDR3 coding sequence is TGCAGCGCCCTTGGAACTGGGCAGAATAACTATGGCTACACCTTC. Combining the CDR3 with reference TRBV29-1 and TRBJ1-2 gives the whole variable domain SAVISQKPSRDICQRGTSLTIQCQVDSQVTMMFWYRQQPGQSLTLIATANQGSEATYESGFVIDKFPISRPNLTFSTLTVSNMSPEDSSIYLCSALGTGQNNYGYTFGSGTRLTVV.

This clone was seen just once. The rearrangement joins TRBV6-6 to TRBJ2-7, with TRBD2 as a possible D gene (5 bases). CDR1 and CDR2 (germline): MNHNY, SVGAGI (reference sequence). Trimming removed 6 bases at V and 2 bases at J, with 14 bases between. The CDR3 consists of 14 residues. DNA for the CDR3: TGTGCCAGCAGACCCGCGGGCGGTACCTACGAGCAGTACTTC. Translated, it gives CASRPAGGTYEQYF.

This chain connects TRBV2 to TRBJ2-1; TRBD2 is a possible D gene (6 bases). The CDR3 contains 15 residues. V lost 0 bases to trimming and J lost 6 bases, with 12 bases between them. Germline V gene sequence: CDR1 SNHLY, CDR2 FYNNEI. The CDR3 region has the DNA TGTGCCAGCAGTGAAGCAGGGCAGGGAGGCAATGAGCAGTTCTTC. This codes for CASSEAGQGGNEQFF. Supplemented by reference TRBV2 and TRBJ2-1, the full variable domain reads EPEVTQTPSHQVTQMGQEVILRCVPISNHLYFYWYRQILGQKVEFLVSFYNNEISEKSEIFDDQFSVERPDGSNFTLKIRSTKLEDSAMYFCASSEAGQGGNEQFFGPGTRLTVL.

The V and J genes are TRBV5-1 and TRBJ2-1; a weak D match, TRBD1 (6 bases). The CDR3 loop spans 16 amino acids. Germline CDR1 SGHRS, CDR2 YFSETQ. The ends were cut back, 0 bases at V and 5 bases at J, with 15 bases in the middle. CDR3 nucleotides: TGCGCCAGCAGCTTGGTTAGACAGGTTGCCGACAATGAGCAGTTCTTC. This encodes CASSLVRQVADNEQFF.

The chain employs TRBV9 and TRBJ1-3, with 9 bases matching TRBD1. V shed 0 bases, J shed 6 bases, and the junction held 7 bases outside the gene matches. The CDR3 consists of 16 residues. Germline values: CDR1 SGDLS, CDR2 YYNGEE. The CDR3 protein is CASSVGSWTGENTIYF. For the CDR3, the DNA is TGTGCCAGCAGCGTAGGCAGTTGGACAGGGGAAAACACCATATATTTT.

This sequence joins TRBV11-3 and TRBJ2-7; 8 nucleotides match TRBD1. V shed 3 bases and J 5 bases; nucleotides not matched to a gene: 6. CDR1 is SGHNT and CDR2 is YENEEA in the germline V gene. The CDR3 totals 14 residues. In nucleotides, the CDR3 is TGTGCCAGCAGCTTTCGACAGGGGTATGACGAGCAGTACTTC. Its protein is CASSFRQGYDEQYF.

The chain couples TRBV5-1 to TRBJ2-7, with TRBD2 identical over 7 bases. The CDR3 has 15 residues. V shed 0 bases and J 2 bases; nucleotides not matched to a gene: 5. Germline-derived CDR1 and CDR2 are SGHRS and YFSETQ. CDR3 region: CASSLDPSGAYEQYF. DNA for the CDR3: TGCGCCAGCAGCTTGGACCCTAGCGGCGCCTACGAGCAGTACTTC.

The gene calls are TRBV30 and TRBJ1-1; no firm D call. The CDR3 totals 13 residues. Trimming removed 3 bases at V and 0 bases at J, with 8 bases between. Germline assignment: CDR1 GTSNPN and CDR2 SVGIG (reference sequence). The CDR3 nucleotides read TGTGCCTGGAGAAAATACATGAACACTGAAGCTTTCTTT. Protein product: CAWRKYMNTEAFF. Full variable domain (missing parts from reference TRBV30 and TRBJ1-1): SQTIHQWPATLVQPVGSPLSLECTVEGTSNPNLYWYRQAAGRGLQLLFYSVGIGQISSEVPQNLSASRPQDRQFILSSKKLLLSDSGFYLCAWRKYMNTEAFFGQGTRLTVV.

This rearrangement joins TRBV28 to TRBJ1-6, with D possibly matching TRBD1 (5 bases). There are 16 residues in the CDR3. The V gene lost 6 bases and the J gene lost 6 bases, with 18 bases spanning the gap. Germline loops: CDR1 MDHEN, CDR2 SYDVKM. As DNA, the CDR3 is TGTGCCAGCAGCCCCGATGGTGGGGCTCCTAATTCACCCCTCCACTTT. Translating it yields CASSPDGGAPNSPLHF.